The rows below give T cell receptor beta chains drawn from one sample of a study of blood T cell repertoires in COVID-19. Assay used: immunoSEQ multiplex PCR; TCRdb lists only in-frame clones, some missing. This sample yields about 300,000 clones, of which just over 85% are seen a single time; around 9.3% belongs to the top ten. The specimen was PBMCs or T cells enriched from blood (not recorded which). The receptors come from a woman younger than 30 who had recovered from COVID-19. Both conserved end residues are part of each CDR3. A D gene is named only where the DNA matches it firmly. Clone size is not always given. Where it is, it says once, few, many or a class for expanded clones.

>TRBV5-1|.|TRBJ1-1|.
CASSLVLGASTEAFF
TGCGCCAGCAGCTTGGTGTTAGGGGCGAGCACTGAAGCTTTCTTT
>TRBV2|.|TRBJ1-2|.
CASSEQGIYGYTF
TGTGCCAGCAGTGAACAGGGCATCTATGGCTACACCTTC
>TRBV5-4|.|TRBJ2-7|.
CASSGDGGLSAYEQYF
TGTGCCAGCAGCGGGGACGGTGGACTATCCGCCTACGAGCAGTACTTC
>TRBV5-1|.|TRBJ1-2|TRBD1
CASSLGRYRGSLGYGYTF
TGCGCCAGCAGCTTGGGAAGATACAGGGGGAGTTTGGGCTATGGCTACACCTTC
>TRBV20-1|.|TRBJ1-6|.
CSASDAGDPSYNSPLHF
TGCAGTGCTAGTGACGCAGGGGATCCCTCCTATAATTCACCCCTCCACTTT
>TRBV28|.|TRBJ2-6|TRBD1
CASSSPGTGGQAGANVLTF
TGTGCCAGCAGTTCCCCCGGGACAGGGGGTCAGGCTGGGGCCAACGTCCTGACTTTC
>TRBV30|.|TRBJ2-2|.
CAWSRESNTGELFF
TGTGCCTGGAGTCGGGAATCGAACACCGGGGAGCTGTTTTTT
>TRBV29-1|.|TRBJ2-2|TRBD1
CSVDRGNTGELFF
TGCAGCGTCGACAGGGGTAACACCGGGGAGCTGTTTTTT
>TRBV27|.|TRBJ1-2|.
CASANGGTDGYTF
TGTGCCAGCGCCAACGGGGGGACGGATGGCTACACCTTC
>TRBV3-1/TRBV3-2|few|TRBJ1-2|.
CASSQTATRYGYTF
TGTGCCAGCAGCCAGACTGCCACCCGCTATGGCTACACCTTC
>TRBV6-5|.|TRBJ1-1|.
CASTRGNTEAFF
TGTGCCAGCACTCGGGGAAACACTGAAGCTTTCTTT
>TRBV5-1|.|TRBJ1-4|TRBD1
CASSSTGTGNNEKLFF
TGCGCCAGCAGCTCAACCGGGACAGGGAATAATGAAAAACTGTTTTTT
>TRBV28|.|TRBJ1-5|.
CASSLFGAGNQPQHF
TGTGCCAGCAGTTTATTTGGGGCCGGCAATCAGCCCCAGCATTTT
>TRBV13|.|TRBJ1-2|TRBD1
CASSSVGQGNYGYTF
TGTGCCAGCAGCTCCGTAGGACAGGGGAACTATGGCTACACCTTC
>TRBV19|once|TRBJ1-3|.
CASNQQGRHSGNTIYF
TGTGCCAGTAATCAACAGGGTCGACACTCTGGAAACACCATATATTTT
>TRBV18|once|TRBJ2-7|TRBD1
CASSLGSTGGLGDEQYF
TGTGCCAGCTCACTCGGGTCGACAGGGGGTCTTGGCGACGAGCAGTACTTC
>TRBV28|.|TRBJ1-2|TRBD1
CASSTGGPFNYGYTF
TGTGCCAGCAGTACAGGGGGCCCTTTTAACTATGGCTACACCTTC
>TRBV7-2|.|TRBJ1-1|.
CASSFSPETEAFF
TGTGCCAGCAGCTTTTCTCCGGAGACTGAAGCTTTCTTT
>TRBV19|few|TRBJ2-2|.
CASQTGTTGELFF
TGTGCCTCACAAACAGGGACCACCGGGGAGCTGTTTTTT
>TRBV6-6|.|TRBJ2-6|.
CASSSHRAAGANVLTF
TGTGCCAGCAGTTCACACAGGGCTGCTGGGGCCAACGTCCTGACTTTC
>TRBV18|.|TRBJ2-5|TRBD1
CASSPGTEETQYF
TGTGCCAGCTCACCAGGGACAGAAGAGACCCAGTACTTC
>TRBV6-5|.|TRBJ2-7|.
CASSQGPTLYEQYF
TGTGCCAGTTCACAGGGCCCTACCCTTTACGAGCAGTACTTC
>TRBV7-9|.|TRBJ1-2|TRBD1
CASSLFEGKGAWTF
TGTGCCAGCAGCTTATTTGAGGGGAAGGGGGCTTGGACCTTC
>TRBV5-1|.|TRBJ2-5|TRBD2
CASNPTSGSGETQYF
TGCGCCAGCAACCCGACTAGCGGGAGTGGAGAGACCCAGTACTTC
>TRBV19|.|TRBJ2-1|.
CASSIVPFNEQFF
TGTGCCAGTAGTATAGTCCCGTTCAATGAGCAGTTCTTC
>TRBV30|few|TRBJ2-2|.
CAWSGTAGELFF
TGTGCCTGGAGTGGAACAGCCGGGGAGCTGTTTTTT
>TRBV28|.|TRBJ1-2|.
CASSLQVYYGYTF
TGTGCCAGCAGTCTACAGGTGTACTATGGCTACACCTTC
>TRBV11-3|.|TRBJ2-3|.
CASSFSGTDTQYF
TGTGCCAGCAGCTTTTCGGGTACAGATACGCAGTATTTT
>TRBV30|once|TRBJ2-7|.
CAWSSAGPWNEQYF
TGTGCCTGGAGTTCGGCGGGGCCTTGGAACGAGCAGTACTTC